These T cell receptor beta chains were read from a single sample in a study of blood T cells in healthy people across ages. TCRdb re-called the 5' RACE reads through MiXCR, storing one row per CDR3 protein. Among about 700,000 distinct CDR3 sequences listed, around 32% were seen once. The specimen was blood. The receptor set was obtained from a woman older than 75 in good health. The CDR3 runs from the conserved cysteine through the conserved F or W. The D gene is left open where the match is weak. Expanded clones are given a class, and other clones once, few, many or no size at all.

V gene: TRBV14
clone size: few
D gene: .
J gene: TRBJ1-4
CDR3 DNA: TGTGCCAGCAGCCAAAGATCCCCGGGGCCAGCTAATGAAAAACTGTTTTTT
CDR3 protein: CASSQRSPGPANEKLFF

V gene: TRBV9
clone size: many
D gene: TRBD2
J gene: TRBJ2-5
CDR3 DNA: TGTGCCAGCAGCGTCAGAGGGGGGTCGACTAGCGGGCACCAAGAGACCCAGTACTTC
CDR3 protein: CASSVRGGSTSGHQETQYF

V gene: TRBV29-1
clone size: .
D gene: .
J gene: TRBJ1-2
CDR3 DNA: TGCAGCGCCCAGTGGACAGCCCATGGCTACACCTTC
CDR3 protein: CSAQWTAHGYTF

V gene: TRBV20-1
clone size: .
D gene: TRBD2
J gene: TRBJ2-1
CDR3 DNA: TGCAGTGCTAGAGAGGGACAGGGAGCGAGGACTAGCGGGACGGGGCCCTACAATGAGCAGTTCTTC
CDR3 protein: CSAREGQGARTSGTGPYNEQFF

V gene: TRBV4-1
clone size: .
D gene: TRBD2
J gene: TRBJ2-5
CDR3 DNA: TGCGCCAGCAGCCGTGAACCGGGACTAGACCAAGAGACCCAGTACTTC
CDR3 protein: CASSREPGLDQETQYF

V gene: TRBV2
clone size: .
D gene: TRBD1
J gene: TRBJ2-1
CDR3 DNA: TGTGCCAGCAGTCCAGGGACAGGTGGAAAAGAGACCCAGTTCTTC
CDR3 protein: CASSPGTGGKETQFF

V gene: TRBV4-2
clone size: few
D gene: .
J gene: TRBJ1-1
CDR3 DNA: TGTGCCAGCAGCCAAGATTTCGCAGCGCACCTTGAAGCTTTCTTT
CDR3 protein: CASSQDFAAHLEAFF

V gene: TRBV2
clone size: .
D gene: .
J gene: TRBJ1-1
CDR3 DNA: TGTGCCAGCAGTGAAAACAGCGTCTGGGGCACTGAAGCTTTCTTT
CDR3 protein: CASSENSVWGTEAFF

V gene: TRBV12-3/TRBV12-4
clone size: many
D gene: TRBD1
J gene: TRBJ1-4
CDR3 DNA: TGTGCCAGCAGTACACTCAGGGGGAGGACTAATGAAAAACTGTTTTTT
CDR3 protein: CASSTLRGRTNEKLFF

V gene: TRBV7-3
clone size: many
D gene: .
J gene: TRBJ2-3
CDR3 DNA: TGTGCCAGCAGCCCCCGAGCCGGAGATACGCAGTATTTT
CDR3 protein: CASSPRAGDTQYF

V gene: TRBV5-1
clone size: few
D gene: TRBD1
J gene: TRBJ1-4
CDR3 DNA: TGCGCCAGCAGCCAGGGGGACAGGAACGAAAAACTGTTTTTT
CDR3 protein: CASSQGDRNEKLFF

V gene: TRBV7-2
clone size: many
D gene: TRBD2
J gene: TRBJ2-3
CDR3 DNA: TGTGCCAGCAGCTTACTTAGGGCTAGCGGGGGGGATACGCAGTATTTT
CDR3 protein: CASSLLRASGGDTQYF

V gene: TRBV30
clone size: .
D gene: TRBD1
J gene: TRBJ2-5
CDR3 DNA: TGTGCCTGGAGTAATCCTCGGACAGGGTGGGATGAGCAGTACTTC
CDR3 protein: CAWSNPRTGWDEQYF

V gene: TRBV6-4
clone size: many
D gene: .
J gene: TRBJ2-1
CDR3 DNA: TGTGCCAGCAGTGACACCGCGGTCTCCTACAATGAGCAGTTCTTC
CDR3 protein: CASSDTAVSYNEQFF

V gene: TRBV28
clone size: .
D gene: .
J gene: TRBJ1-2
CDR3 DNA: TGTGCCAGCAGACAAGCCCTAGGGGGCTACACCTTC
CDR3 protein: CASRQALGGYTF

V gene: TRBV6-1
clone size: many
D gene: .
J gene: TRBJ1-1
CDR3 DNA: TGTGCCAGCAGTAGTTCAGGCCGGGGCACTGAAGCTTTCTTT
CDR3 protein: CASSSSGRGTEAFF

V gene: TRBV28
clone size: .
D gene: .
J gene: TRBJ2-5
CDR3 DNA: TGTGCCAGCAGTTTTCCCGGGACGTTCGAGATCCAGTACTTC
CDR3 protein: CASSFPGTFEIQYF

V gene: TRBV7-9
clone size: few
D gene: .
J gene: TRBJ1-1
CDR3 DNA: TGTGCCAGCAGCCCGAGCGGGGGACGGGACACTGAAGCTTTCTTT
CDR3 protein: CASSPSGGRDTEAFF

V gene: TRBV11-2
clone size: many
D gene: TRBD2
J gene: TRBJ2-3
CDR3 DNA: TGTGCCAGCAGCCCCTGGACTAGCAGCACAGATACGCAGTATTTT
CDR3 protein: CASSPWTSSTDTQYF

V gene: TRBV20-1
clone size: many
D gene: .
J gene: TRBJ1-6
CDR3 DNA: TGCAGTGCTAGCCACGGAGCCTATAATTCACCCCTCCACTTT
CDR3 protein: CSASHGAYNSPLHF

V gene: TRBV30
clone size: many
D gene: .
J gene: TRBJ1-1
CDR3 DNA: TGTGCCTGGAGTCCGGACGGGGTGAACACTGAAGCTTTCTTT
CDR3 protein: CAWSPDGVNTEAFF

V gene: TRBV20-1
clone size: .
D gene: TRBD1
J gene: TRBJ2-7
CDR3 DNA: TGCAGTGCTCGGGGACAGGGGGCTTACGAGCAGTACTTC
CDR3 protein: CSARGQGAYEQYF

V gene: TRBV29-1
clone size: .
D gene: TRBD1
J gene: TRBJ1-1
CDR3 DNA: TGCAGCGGGACAGGGGGGGGGATAACTGAAGCTTTCTTT
CDR3 protein: CSGTGGGITEAFF

V gene: TRBV3-1
clone size: many
D gene: .
J gene: TRBJ1-2
CDR3 DNA: TGTGCCAGCAGCCCCCAGAAGAGGCAGGACTATGGCTACACCTTC
CDR3 protein: CASSPQKRQDYGYTF

V gene: TRBV10-3
clone size: many
D gene: .
J gene: TRBJ2-7
CDR3 DNA: TGTGCCATCAGTGACGGGGAGTACGAGCAGTACTTC
CDR3 protein: CAISDGEYEQYF

V gene: TRBV6-2/TRBV6-3
clone size: many
D gene: TRBD2
J gene: TRBJ2-1
CDR3 DNA: TGTGCCAGCAGGCTAGCGGGGGCCCCCTCCTACAATGAGCAGTTCTTC
CDR3 protein: CASRLAGAPSYNEQFF

V gene: TRBV9
clone size: .
D gene: .
J gene: TRBJ1-2
CDR3 DNA: TGTGCCAGCAGCTCCCCAGGGGGCTACACCTTC
CDR3 protein: CASSSPGGYTF

V gene: TRBV5-4
clone size: few
D gene: .
J gene: TRBJ2-3
CDR3 DNA: TGTGCCAGCAGCCCCCCCGGCGGCTATAGAGATACGCAGTATTTT
CDR3 protein: CASSPPGGYRDTQYF

V gene: TRBV27
clone size: few
D gene: .
J gene: TRBJ2-5
CDR3 DNA: TGTGCCAGCACCCTAACCCCCCAAGAGACCCAGTACTTC
CDR3 protein: CASTLTPQETQYF

V gene: TRBV7-2
clone size: .
D gene: .
J gene: TRBJ1-1
CDR3 DNA: TGTGCCAGCAGCTTAGACCAGGCGAGTCTTGGGGCTTTCTTT
CDR3 protein: CASSLDQASLGAFF

V gene: TRBV29-1
clone size: .
D gene: .
J gene: TRBJ2-7
CDR3 DNA: TGCAGCGTTGCCCTCTCCTACGAGCAGTACTTC
CDR3 protein: CSVALSYEQYF

V gene: TRBV28
clone size: few
D gene: .
J gene: TRBJ1-5
CDR3 DNA: TGTGCCAGCAGGCGTGAAGGGAGGAATCAGCCCCAGCATTTT
CDR3 protein: CASRREGRNQPQHF

V gene: TRBV6-5
clone size: .
D gene: .
J gene: TRBJ2-4
CDR3 DNA: TGTGCCAGCAGTAGGGCGGGGAACGGGGGAAACATTCAGTACTTC
CDR3 protein: CASSRAGNGGNIQYF

V gene: TRBV6-5
clone size: many
D gene: .
J gene: TRBJ2-1
CDR3 DNA: TGTGCCAGCAGTTTCGACCGATACAATGAGCAGTTCTTC
CDR3 protein: CASSFDRYNEQFF

V gene: TRBV15
clone size: many
D gene: .
J gene: TRBJ2-5
CDR3 DNA: TGTGCCACCAGCAGACAGGGTACCCAAGAGACCCAGTACTTC
CDR3 protein: CATSRQGTQETQYF

V gene: TRBV28
clone size: many
D gene: TRBD2
J gene: TRBJ2-1
CDR3 DNA: TGTGCCAGCAGACGTACTAGCGGGGGGACCTACAATGAGCAGTTCTTC
CDR3 protein: CASRRTSGGTYNEQFF

V gene: TRBV6-1
clone size: many
D gene: .
J gene: TRBJ2-7
CDR3 DNA: TGTGCCAGCAGTGAAGGAGGAGCGGGACAGGCCTACGAGCAGTACTTC
CDR3 protein: CASSEGGAGQAYEQYF